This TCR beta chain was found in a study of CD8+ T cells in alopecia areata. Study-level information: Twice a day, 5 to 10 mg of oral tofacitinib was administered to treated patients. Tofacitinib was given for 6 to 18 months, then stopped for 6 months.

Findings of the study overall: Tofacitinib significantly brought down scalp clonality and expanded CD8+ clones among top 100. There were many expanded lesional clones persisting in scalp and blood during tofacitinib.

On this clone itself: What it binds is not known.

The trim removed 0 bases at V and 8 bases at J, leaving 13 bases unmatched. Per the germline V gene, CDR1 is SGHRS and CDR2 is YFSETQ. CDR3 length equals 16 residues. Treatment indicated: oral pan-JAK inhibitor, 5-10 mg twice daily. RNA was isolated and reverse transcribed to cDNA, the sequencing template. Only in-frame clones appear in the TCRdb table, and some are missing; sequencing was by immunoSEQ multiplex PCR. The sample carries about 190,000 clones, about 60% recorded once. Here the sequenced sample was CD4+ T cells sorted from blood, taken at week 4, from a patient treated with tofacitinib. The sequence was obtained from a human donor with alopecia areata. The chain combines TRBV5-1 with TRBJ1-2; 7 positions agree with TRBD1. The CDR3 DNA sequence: TGCGCCAGCAGCTTGGTATTCCGCGACAGGGATTACGGCTACACCTTC. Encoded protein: CASSLVFRDRDYGYTF.